This T cell receptor beta chain was identified in a study of PD-1 blockade in mismatch repair-deficient tumors. Mismatch repair deficiency was confirmed in all patients, by PCR or immunohistochemistry. CDR3 length: 15 amino acids. The V and J ends lost 0 bases and 4 bases respectively, with 9 bases between them. Germline loops: CDR1 SGHAT, CDR2 FQNNGV. This table comes from immunoSEQ multiplex PCR, and its TCRdb copy is limited to in-frame clones, with some not included. The table lists roughly 38,000 clones, over 70% of them singletons, with 0.9% to 1.2% in the top ten. The clonotype originates from an adult with mismatch repair-deficient cancer. The gene calls are TRBV11-2 and TRBJ1-4, with TRBD1 as a possible D gene (6 bases). Sequenced here: PBMCs, sampled roughly nine months after starting pembrolizumab. CDR3 sequence: CASSLEWTDNEKLFF. The DNA of the CDR3 is TGTGCCAGCAGCTTAGAATGGACAGATAATGAAAAACTGTTTTTT.